Listed below are T cell receptor beta chains from one sample, sequenced in a study of CD8 T cells in Susac syndrome. TCRdb re-analysed the immunoSEQ multiplex PCR reads in MiXCR, keeping a single row per CDR3 protein. The repertoire holds about 440,000 distinct CDR3 sequences, more than 80% seen once, with around 0.12% in the top ten. Sequencing used CD8+ T cells from PBMCs. Source of these receptors: a human donor with multiple sclerosis. Each CDR3 is given without its conserved first and last residue. The order of the fields is V gene, CDR3 protein.

TRBV29-1,SGRTGSSYEQY
TRBV20-1,SARDPLAAYNEQF
TRBV2,ASSEGGLASSYEQY
TRBV20-1,SARGEQAGGPFEQY
TRBV12-3/TRBV12-4,ASSLGGQGKDYGYT
TRBV30,AWSHGGTFNTGELF
TRBV11-2,ASSTAGQGSTDTQY
TRBV10-3,AISERLAGVFRDEQF
TRBV6-5,ASSLDGASYNEQF
TRBV4-2,ASSKTSHGELF
TRBV28,ASFLGNTQY
TRBV30,AWRGDRTEAF
TRBV30,AWTGLRETQY
TRBV25-1,ASRGTEVGGTFGYT
TRBV2,ASSDGREDSTDTQY
TRBV5-4,ASTFGGLNLNTGELF
TRBV27,ASSLSPGETQY
TRBV19,ASSLTGSAEQF
TRBV29-1,SVDLGVSYGYT
TRBV30,AWRDRTNYGYT
TRBV7-9,ASSLSEGMYEQY
TRBV30,AWSLTGKSYNEQF
TRBV29-1,SVEGPTADYTGELF
TRBV5-6,ASSLAGQGHQY
TRBV2,ASSRPLLYPGSNYGYT
TRBV20-1,SADEAGLRTDTQY
TRBV19,ASCLDPSGANVLT
TRBV5-5,ASSTSGGSEAF
TRBV28,ASRPRQNSYEQY
TRBV14,ASSHHSPYRGQAF
TRBV5-4,ASSLQGSSYQETQY
TRBV29-1,SVRGSSYNEQF
TRBV29-1,SVGTISYNEQF